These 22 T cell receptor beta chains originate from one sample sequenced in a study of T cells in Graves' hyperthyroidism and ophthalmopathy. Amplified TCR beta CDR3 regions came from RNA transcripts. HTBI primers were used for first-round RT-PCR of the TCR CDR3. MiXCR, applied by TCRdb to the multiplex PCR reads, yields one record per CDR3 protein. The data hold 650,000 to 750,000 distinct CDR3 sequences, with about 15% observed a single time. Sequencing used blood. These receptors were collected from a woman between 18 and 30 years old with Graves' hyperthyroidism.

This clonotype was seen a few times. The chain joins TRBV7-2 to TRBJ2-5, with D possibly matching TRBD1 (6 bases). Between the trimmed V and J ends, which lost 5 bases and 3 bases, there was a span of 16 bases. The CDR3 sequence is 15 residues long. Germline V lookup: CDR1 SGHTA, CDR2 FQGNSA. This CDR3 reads CASSVVGRTEETQYF. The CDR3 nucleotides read TGTGCCAGCAGCGTTGTTGGGCGGACAGAAGAGACCCAGTACTTC.

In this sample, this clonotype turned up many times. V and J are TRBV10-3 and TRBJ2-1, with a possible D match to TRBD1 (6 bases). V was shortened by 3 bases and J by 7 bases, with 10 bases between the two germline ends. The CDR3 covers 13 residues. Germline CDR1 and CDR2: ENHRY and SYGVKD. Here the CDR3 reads CAISDSGQNEQFF. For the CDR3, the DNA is TGTGCCATCAGTGACTCCGGACAGAATGAGCAGTTCTTC.

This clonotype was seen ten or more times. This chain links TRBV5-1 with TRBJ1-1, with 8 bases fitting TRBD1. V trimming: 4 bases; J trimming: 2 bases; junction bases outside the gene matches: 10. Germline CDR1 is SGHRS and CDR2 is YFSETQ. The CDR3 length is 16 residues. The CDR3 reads CASSTYRGGPNTEAFF. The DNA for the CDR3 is TGCGCCAGCAGCACCTACAGGGGGGGACCCAACACTGAAGCTTTCTTT.

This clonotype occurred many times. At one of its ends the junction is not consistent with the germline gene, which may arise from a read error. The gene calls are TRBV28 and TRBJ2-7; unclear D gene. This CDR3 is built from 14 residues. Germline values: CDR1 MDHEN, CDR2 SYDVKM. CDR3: CASTVRRRTYEQYF. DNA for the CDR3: TGTGCTAGCACTGTAAGGCGGCGAACCTACGAGCAGTACTTC.

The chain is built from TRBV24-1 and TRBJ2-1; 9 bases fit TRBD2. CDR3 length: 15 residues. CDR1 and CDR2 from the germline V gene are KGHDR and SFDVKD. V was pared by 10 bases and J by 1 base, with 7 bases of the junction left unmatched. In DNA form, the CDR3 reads TGTGCCACGTCGGGCGGGAGGGGTTCCTACAATGAGCAGTTCTTC. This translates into CATSGGRGSYNEQFF.

The CDR3 is CASSVVGLAGGATDTQYF. Here the CDR3 DNA reads TGTGCCAGCAGCGTAGTGGGACTAGCGGGAGGGGCGACAGATACGCAGTATTTT. This rearrangement joins TRBV9 to TRBJ2-3, with 16 bases aligning to TRBD2. Germline trimming cut 0 bases from V and 3 bases from J; bases unmatched to any gene: 4. The CDR3 is 18 residues long. Germline V CDR1 and CDR2: SGDLS, YYNGEE.

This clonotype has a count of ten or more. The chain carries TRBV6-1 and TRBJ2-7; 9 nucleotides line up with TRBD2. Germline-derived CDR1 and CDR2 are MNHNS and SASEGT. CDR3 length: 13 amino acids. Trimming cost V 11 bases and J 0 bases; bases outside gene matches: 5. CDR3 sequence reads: CASQTSGSYEQYF. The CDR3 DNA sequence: TGTGCCTCCCAGACTAGCGGCTCCTACGAGCAGTACTTC.

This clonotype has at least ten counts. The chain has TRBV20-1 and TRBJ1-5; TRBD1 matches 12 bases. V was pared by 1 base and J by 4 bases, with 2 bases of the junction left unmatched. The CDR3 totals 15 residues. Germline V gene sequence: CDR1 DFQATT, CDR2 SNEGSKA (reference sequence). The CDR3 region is CSARGDRGPNQPQHF. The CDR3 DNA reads TGCAGTGCTAGAGGGGACAGGGGGCCAAATCAGCCCCAGCATTTT.

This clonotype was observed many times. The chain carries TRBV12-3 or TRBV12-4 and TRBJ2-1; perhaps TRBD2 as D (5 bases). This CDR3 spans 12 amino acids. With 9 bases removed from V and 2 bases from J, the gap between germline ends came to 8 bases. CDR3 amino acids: CASERTYNEQFF. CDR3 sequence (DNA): TGTGCCAGTGAGCGGACCTACAATGAGCAGTTCTTC.

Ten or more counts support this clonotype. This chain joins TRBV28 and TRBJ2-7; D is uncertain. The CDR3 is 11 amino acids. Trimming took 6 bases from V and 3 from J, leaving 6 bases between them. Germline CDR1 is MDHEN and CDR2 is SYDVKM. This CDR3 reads CASRFDYEQYF. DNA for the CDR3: TGTGCCAGCAGGTTCGACTACGAGCAGTACTTC.

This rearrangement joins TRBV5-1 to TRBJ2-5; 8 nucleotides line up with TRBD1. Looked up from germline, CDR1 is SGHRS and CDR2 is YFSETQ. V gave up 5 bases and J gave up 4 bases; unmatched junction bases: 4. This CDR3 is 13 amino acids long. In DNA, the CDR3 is TGCGCCAGCAGACCCGGGACAGGAGAGACCCAGTACTTC. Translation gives CASRPGTGETQYF.

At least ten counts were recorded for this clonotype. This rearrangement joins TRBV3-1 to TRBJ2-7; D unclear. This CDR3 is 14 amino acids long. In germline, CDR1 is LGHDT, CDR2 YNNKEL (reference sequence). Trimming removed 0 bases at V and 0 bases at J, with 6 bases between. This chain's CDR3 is CASSQEFYSYEQYF. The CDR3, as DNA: TGTGCCAGCAGCCAAGAGTTCTACTCCTACGAGCAGTACTTC.

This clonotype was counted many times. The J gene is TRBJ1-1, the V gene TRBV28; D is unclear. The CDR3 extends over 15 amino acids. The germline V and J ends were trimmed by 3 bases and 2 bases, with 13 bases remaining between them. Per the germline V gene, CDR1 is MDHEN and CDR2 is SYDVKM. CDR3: CASSFPPPDNTEAFF. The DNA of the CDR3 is TGTGCCAGCAGTTTCCCACCCCCGGACAACACTGAAGCTTTCTTT.

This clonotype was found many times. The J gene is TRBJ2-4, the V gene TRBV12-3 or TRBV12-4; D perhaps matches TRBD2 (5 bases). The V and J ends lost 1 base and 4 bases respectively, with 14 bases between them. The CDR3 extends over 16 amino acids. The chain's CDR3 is CASSLESPSGKNIQYF. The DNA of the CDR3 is TGTGCCAGCAGTTTAGAATCTCCCAGCGGAAAAAACATTCAGTACTTC.

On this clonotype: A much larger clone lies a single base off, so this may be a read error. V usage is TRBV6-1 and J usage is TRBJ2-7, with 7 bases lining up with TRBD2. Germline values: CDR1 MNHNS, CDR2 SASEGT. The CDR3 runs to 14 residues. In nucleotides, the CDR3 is TGTGCCCGCAGGCCCCTCGGGAGGAGCTACGAGCAGTACTTC. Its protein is CARRPLGRSYEQYF.

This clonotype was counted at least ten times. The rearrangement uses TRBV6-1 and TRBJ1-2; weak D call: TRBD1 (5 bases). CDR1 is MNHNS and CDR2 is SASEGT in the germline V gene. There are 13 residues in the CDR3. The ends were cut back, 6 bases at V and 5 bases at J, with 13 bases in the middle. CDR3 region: CASRSDTTYGYTF. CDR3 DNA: TGTGCCAGCAGGTCGGACACAACTTATGGCTACACCTTC.

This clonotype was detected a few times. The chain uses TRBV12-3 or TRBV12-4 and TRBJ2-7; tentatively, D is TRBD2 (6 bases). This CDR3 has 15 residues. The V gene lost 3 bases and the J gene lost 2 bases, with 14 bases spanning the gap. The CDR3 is CASSFLRRGAYEQYF. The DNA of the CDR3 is TGTGCCAGCAGTTTCTTACGGCGGGGAGCCTACGAGCAGTACTTC.

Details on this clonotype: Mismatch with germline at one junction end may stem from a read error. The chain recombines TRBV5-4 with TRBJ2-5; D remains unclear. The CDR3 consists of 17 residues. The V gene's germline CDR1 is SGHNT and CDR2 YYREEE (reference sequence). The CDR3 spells CASSLGTHLSPGETQYF. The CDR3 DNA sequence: TGTGCCAGCAGTTTGGGTACCCACTTGTCGCCGGGCGAGACCCAGTACTTC.

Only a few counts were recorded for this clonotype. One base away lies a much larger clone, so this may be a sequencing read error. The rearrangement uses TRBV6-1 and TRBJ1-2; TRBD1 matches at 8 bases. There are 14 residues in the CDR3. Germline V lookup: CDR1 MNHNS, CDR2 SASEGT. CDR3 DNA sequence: TGTGCCGGCAGTCCCGGGACAGGCGACTATGGCTACACCTTC. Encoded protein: CAGSPGTGDYGYTF.

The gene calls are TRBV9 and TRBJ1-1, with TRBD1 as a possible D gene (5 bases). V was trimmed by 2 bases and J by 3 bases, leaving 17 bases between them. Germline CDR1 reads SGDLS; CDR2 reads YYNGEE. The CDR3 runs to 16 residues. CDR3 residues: CASSVPTGGVDTEAFF. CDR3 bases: TGTGCCAGCAGCGTGCCCACCGGGGGGGTGGACACTGAAGCTTTCTTT.

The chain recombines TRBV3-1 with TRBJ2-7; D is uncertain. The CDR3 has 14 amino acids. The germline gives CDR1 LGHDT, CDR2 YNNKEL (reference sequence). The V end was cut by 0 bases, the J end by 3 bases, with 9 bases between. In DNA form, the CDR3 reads TGTGCCAGCAGCCAAGATTTGAACAGCTACGAGCAGTACTTC. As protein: CASSQDLNSYEQYF.

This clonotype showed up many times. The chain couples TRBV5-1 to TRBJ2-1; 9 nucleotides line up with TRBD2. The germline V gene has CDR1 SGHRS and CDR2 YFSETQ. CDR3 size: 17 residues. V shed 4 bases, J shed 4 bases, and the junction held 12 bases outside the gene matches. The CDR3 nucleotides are TGCGCCAGCAGCCAATTACCGCGGGAGGGCCCGTACAATGAGCAGTTCTTC. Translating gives CASSQLPREGPYNEQFF.